This T cell receptor beta chain is drawn from a study of cytomegalovirus exposure and HLA in healthy donors. For the study at large: Genotyping of roughly 400 donors showed that around 86% belonged to the Caucasian-associated ancestry cluster. Study observations and caveats: According to a later analysis, donors in an Asian-associated ancestry cluster reportedly had fewer N-insertions than the roughly 640-donor mean. Exclusion as indistinguishable affected some V segments, including TRBV6-2 and TRBV6-3. An assumption of roughly uniform sequencing depth across donors underlay the presence/absence analyses.

Germline CDR1 and CDR2: SGHRS and YFSETQ. Trimming stripped 5 bases from V and 5 bases from J, with 16 bases between. The CDR3 is 15 residues long. The PCR made use of 60 Vbeta and 13 Jbeta primers. Assay used: immunoSEQ multiplex PCR; TCRdb lists only in-frame clones, some missing. The data show 110,000 or so clones, with about 80% seen just once and roughly 5% held by the top ten. Concerning this clone: The antigen remains unidentified.

This clonotype was obtained from a woman aged 25 to 45 in good health and CMV-seropositive. Material for sequencing was PBMCs. V gene TRBV5-1 combines with J gene TRBJ1-4; D is uncertain. The CDR3 region is CASSPHTVPNEKLFF. The DNA for the CDR3 is TGCGCCAGCAGTCCGCACACCGTCCCAAATGAAAAACTGTTTTTT.